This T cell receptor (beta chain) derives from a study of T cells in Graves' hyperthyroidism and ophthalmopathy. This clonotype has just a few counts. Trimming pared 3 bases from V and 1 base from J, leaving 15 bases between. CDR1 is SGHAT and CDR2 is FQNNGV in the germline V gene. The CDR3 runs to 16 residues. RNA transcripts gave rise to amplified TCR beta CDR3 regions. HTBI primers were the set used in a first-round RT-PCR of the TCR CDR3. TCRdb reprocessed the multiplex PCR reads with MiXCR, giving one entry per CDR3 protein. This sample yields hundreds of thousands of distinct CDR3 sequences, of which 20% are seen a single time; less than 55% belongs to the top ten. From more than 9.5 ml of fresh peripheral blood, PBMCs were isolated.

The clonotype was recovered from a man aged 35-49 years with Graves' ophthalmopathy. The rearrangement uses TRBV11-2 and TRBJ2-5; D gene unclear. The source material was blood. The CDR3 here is CASSFSFEFFQETQYF. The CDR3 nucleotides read TGTGCCAGCAGCTTTTCTTTTGAGTTCTTCCAAGAGACCCAGTACTTC.